Below are 10 T cell receptor beta chains sequenced from a single sample in a study of T cells in narcolepsy. Method: immunoSEQ multiplex PCR; TCRdb's copy keeps in-frame clones and lacks some. The sample holds around 30,000 clones, 80% to 85% seen once. Sequencing input: CD45RA- memory CD4+ T cells from PBMCs. The receptors here all came from a human donor with narcolepsy.

The chain employs TRBV19 and TRBJ2-3, with a tentative D call TRBD2 (6 bases). The CDR3 is 12 residues long. Germline-derived CDR1 and CDR2 are LNHDA and SQIVND (reference sequence). Deletions cut 10 bases from V and 3 bases from J, with 11 bases between. The CDR3 is CATGTFTDTQYF. In DNA form, the CDR3 reads TGTGCCACTGGGACTTTTACAGATACGCAGTATTTT.

The chain employs TRBV6-5 and TRBJ2-1; D remains ambiguous. V lost 2 bases to trimming and J lost 4 bases, with 9 bases between them. CDR1 and CDR2 from the germline V gene are MNHEY and SVGAGI. The CDR3 extends over 14 amino acids. This CDR3 is CASSYRALYNEQFF. The CDR3 DNA reads as TGTGCCAGCAGTTACAGGGCCCTATACAATGAGCAGTTCTTC.

In this sample, this clone turned up a few times. The chain is built from TRBV5-5 and TRBJ1-1; D call uncertain. From germline, CDR1 is SGHKS and CDR2 YYEKEE (reference sequence). This CDR3 contains 13 residues. V shed 0 bases and J shed 3 bases, with 6 bases lying between them. CDR3 sequence (DNA): TGTGCCAGCAGCTTGGAAGTCTACACTGAAGCTTTCTTT. It encodes CASSLEVYTEAFF. The full variable domain, in which reference TRBV5-5 and TRBJ1-1 provide the parts outside the CDR3, is DAGVTQSPTHLIKTRGQQVTLRCSPISGHKSVSWYQQVLGQGPQFIFQYYEKEERGRGNFPDRFSARQFPNYSSELNVNALLLGDSALYLCASSLEVYTEAFFGQGTRLTVV.

The chain joins TRBV7-2 to TRBJ2-5, with 11 bases fitting TRBD1. The CDR3 has 15 amino acids. Germline-derived CDR1 and CDR2 are SGHTA and FQGNSA. The V gene end was trimmed by 1 base and the J gene end by 7 bases; junction bases not matched to a gene: 5. The CDR3 spells CASSLVSGQGATQYF. Written as DNA, the CDR3 is TGTGCCAGCAGCTTAGTATCCGGACAGGGGGCGACCCAGTACTTC.

This clone was counted a few times. The junction shows a germline mismatch at one end, possibly a read error. This chain links TRBV7-8 with TRBJ2-7; D may correspond to TRBD1 or TRBD2 (5 bases each). The length of the CDR3 is 16 residues. Germline V gives CDR1 SGHVS, CDR2 FQNEAQ. The CDR3 region is CASSFMSPISPGRVAF. CDR3 bases: TGTGCCAGCAGCTTTATGTCCCCCATTTCACCGGGACGGGTAGCCTTC.

The rearrangement uses TRBV19 and TRBJ1-2, with TRBD1 matching 9 bases. This CDR3 contains 16 residues. CDR1 is LNHDA and CDR2 is SQIVND in the germline V gene (reference sequence). The trim removed 7 bases at V and 2 bases at J, leaving 11 bases unmatched. The CDR3 DNA reads TGTGCCAGTACCTCTTTTCCCGGGACAGGGAACTATGGCTACACCTTC. It specifies CASTSFPGTGNYGYTF.

The chain recombines TRBV5-8 with TRBJ1-6; D unclear. Per the germline V gene, CDR1 is SGHTS and CDR2 is YDEGEE. CDR3 length: 13 amino acids. Trimming took off 4 bases at V and 6 bases at J, with 8 bases between the two ends. The chain's CDR3 is CASSLKPNSPLHF. The DNA for the CDR3 is TGTGCCAGCAGCCTGAAACCTAATTCACCCCTCCACTTT. Looking up the rest from reference TRBV5-8 and TRBJ1-6 gives the full variable domain: EAGVTQSPTHLIKTRGQQATLRCSPISGHTSVYWYQQALGLGLQFLLWYDEGEERNRGNFPPRFSGRQFPNYSSELNVNALELEDSALYLCASSLKPNSPLHFGNGTRLTVT.

This clone was picked up one time. The CDR3 DNA follows: TGTGCCAGCAGCTTAAAAGGGAGTCCCTATTCCTACACCTTC. Translation gives CASSLKGSPYSYTF. This sequence joins TRBV7-9 and TRBJ1-2; D gene ambiguous. The CDR3 is 14 residues long. V gave up 2 bases and J gave up 10 bases, with 17 bases separating them. Per the germline V gene, CDR1 is SEHNR and CDR2 is FQNEAQ (reference sequence). Based on the CDR3 plus reference TRBV7-9 and TRBJ1-2, the full variable domain is DTGVSQNPRHKITKRGQNVTFRCDPISEHNRLYWYRQTLGQGPEFLTYFQNEAQLEKSRLLSDRFSAERPKGSFSTLEIQRTEQGDSAMYLCASSLKGSPYSYTFGSGTRLTVV.

This clone was observed a single time. V gene TRBV10-3 combines with J gene TRBJ1-2; D may be TRBD1 (5 bases). The CDR3 spans 14 residues. V gave up 0 bases and J gave up 7 bases, with 12 bases separating them. CDR1 is ENHRY, CDR2 SYGVKD, per germline. CDR3 sequence (DNA): TGTGCCATCAGTGAGTCGGGAGGGACCACTGGCTACACCTTC. Residues: CAISESGGTTGYTF.

The gene calls are TRBV27 and TRBJ2-4, with 8 bases fitting TRBD1. Per the germline V gene, CDR1 is MNHEY and CDR2 is SMNVEV (reference sequence). J lost 1 base, V lost 2 bases, and 4 bases had no gene match. The CDR3 sequence is 16 residues long. The CDR3 DNA reads as TGTGCCAGCAGTTTACGGACAGGGTGGGCCAAAAACATTCAGTACTTC. It encodes CASSLRTGWAKNIQYF.